These 11 T cell receptor beta chains were sequenced from one sample in a study of T cell responses to AZD1222 COVID-19 vaccine. Some clones are missing from TCRdb's copy, which holds only in-frame ones; the method was immunoSEQ multiplex PCR. The table shows 25,000 to 40,000 clones, with 88% occurring only once. Specimen: peripheral blood, collected 28 days after the second AZD1222 dose. These receptors all stem from an adult who received the AZD1222 COVID-19 vaccine.

This chain joins TRBV9 and TRBJ1-5; D is unresolved. Between the trimmed V and J ends, which lost 4 bases and 0 bases, there was a span of 11 bases. This CDR3 has 15 amino acids. The germline gives CDR1 SGDLS, CDR2 YYNGEE. CDR3 residues: CASSWTADSNQPQHF. CDR3 sequence (DNA): TGTGCCAGCAGCTGGACCGCAGATAGCAATCAGCCCCAGCATTTT.

J is TRBJ1-2 and V is TRBV21-1. TRBV21-1 is a known pseudogene. This CDR3 contains 15 residues. As DNA, the CDR3 is TGTGCCAGCAGCAAGAGAGCCGAGGCTAACTATGGCTACACCTTC. Amino acid sequence: CASSKRAEANYGYTF.

V is TRBV5-4 and J is TRBJ1-6; D remains ambiguous. Trimming left V 1 base short and J 5 bases short, with 7 bases between. The CDR3 length is 14 residues. Germline V gene data show CDR1 as SGHNT and CDR2 as YYREEE (reference sequence). This chain's CDR3 is CASSLRGNNSPLHF. DNA of the CDR3: TGTGCCAGCAGCTTGCGAGGGAATAATTCACCCCTCCACTTT.

The genes are TRBV7-2 and TRBJ2-3, with TRBD2 matching over 11 bases. V was clipped by 0 bases and J by 3 bases; unmatched bases: 5. The CDR3 is made up of 17 amino acids. Germline lookup yields CDR1 SGHTA and CDR2 FQGNSA. The CDR3 protein is CASSLALAGGKTDTQYF. The CDR3 DNA reads as TGTGCCAGCAGCTTAGCTTTAGCGGGGGGGAAGACAGATACGCAGTATTTT. Full variable domain (rest looked up from reference TRBV7-2 and TRBJ2-3): GAGVSQSPSNKVTEKGKDVELRCDPISGHTALYWYRQSLGQGLEFLIYFQGNSAPDKSGLPSDRFSAERTGGSVSTLTIQRTQQEDSAVYLCASSLALAGGKTDTQYFGPGTRLTVL.

The J gene is TRBJ1-1, the V gene TRBV21-1; the D segment call TRBD1 is taken from the table without a DNA check. TRBV21-1 is labeled a pseudogene. There are 19 residues in the CDR3. The chain's CDR3 is CASRDTLRRDRGPVTEAFF. DNA of the CDR3: TGTGCCAGCAGGGACACCCTACGGCGGGACAGGGGGCCGGTCACTGAAGCTTTCTTT.

V and J are TRBV30 and TRBJ1-2; D not certain. This CDR3 has 12 amino acids. V lost 3 bases and J 2 bases, leaving 7 bases between the germline ends. Germline V lookup: CDR1 GTSNPN, CDR2 SVGIG (reference sequence). CDR3 sequence (DNA): TGTGCCTGGAGGAGGGAGAACTATGGCTACACCTTC. This sequence encodes CAWRRENYGYTF.

The chain combines TRBV2 with TRBJ2-1, with 13 bases aligning to TRBD2. The J segment lost 10 bases and the V segment lost 6 bases, leaving 9 bases of the junction unmatched. The CDR3 is made up of 15 amino acids. In germline, CDR1 is SNHLY, CDR2 FYNNEI. CDR3 coding DNA: TGTGCCAGCAGGCCCACTAGCGGGGGGGCAGGGGAGCAGTTCTTC. This encodes CASRPTSGGAGEQFF.

The V and J genes are TRBV7-9 and TRBJ2-7; the match to TRBD1 covers 7 bases. The CDR3 covers 16 residues. V was pared by 4 bases and J by 2 bases, with 11 bases of the junction left unmatched. Germline V gene data show CDR1 as SEHNR and CDR2 as FQNEAQ (reference sequence). DNA for the CDR3: TGTGCCAGCAGCTCGCACCTGGGACAGCCACCCTACGAGCAGTACTTC. Protein: CASSSHLGQPPYEQYF.

The genes are TRBV6-2 or TRBV6-3 and TRBJ2-1; 11 bases line up with TRBD2. The CDR3 spans 14 residues. With 0 bases clipped from V and 14 bases from J, the junction kept 6 bases outside the gene matches. Germline lookup yields CDR1 MNHEY and CDR2 SVGEGT. CDR3 protein: CASSYSRSGGAEFF. The CDR3 bases are TGTGCCAGCAGTTACTCCCGTAGCGGGGGGGCCGAGTTCTTC.

This rearrangement joins TRBV5-1 to TRBJ1-1; D gene unclear. Trimming took 3 bases from V and 6 from J, leaving 12 bases between them. The germline gives CDR1 SGHRS, CDR2 YFSETQ. CDR3 length equals 13 residues. CDR3 sequence: CASSSGLRAEAFF. The CDR3 DNA reads as TGCGCCAGCAGCTCGGGGTTGAGGGCTGAAGCTTTCTTT.

The chain joins TRBV11-3 to TRBJ1-6, with 8 bases matching TRBD1. The CDR3 is 13 residues long. The ends lost 4 bases at V and 10 bases at J; junction bases unmatched: 3. Germline assignment: CDR1 SGHNT and CDR2 YENEEA. The CDR3 is CASSSQGESPLHF. CDR3 DNA sequence: TGTGCCAGCAGCTCACAGGGGGAATCACCCCTCCACTTT.